Listed below are T cell receptor beta chains from one sample, sequenced in a study of beta chain features in type 1 diabetes. Sequenced by immunoSEQ multiplex PCR; TCRdb stores in-frame clones only, minus some. The sample contains 500,000 to 700,000 clones, 15% to 19% of which appear only once. Sequencing input: naive CD4+ T cells from blood. These receptors were obtained from a man aged 18 to 30 in good health. CDR3s include the opening cysteine and the closing phenylalanine or tryptophan. A D gene is named only where the DNA matches it firmly. Clone size, where shown, is once, few, many, or a class for clones that have expanded.

>TRBV7-2|TRBJ2-2|TRBD2|-
TGTGCCAGCAGAGCTCTAGCGGTGAACACCGGGGAGCTGTTTTTT
CASRALAVNTGELFF
>TRBV7-2|TRBJ2-3|-|few
TGTGCCAGCAGCTTAGTGCAGCCGGGCACAGATACGCAGTATTTT
CASSLVQPGTDTQYF
>TRBV7-2|TRBJ1-2|-|few
TGTGCCAGCAGCTTAGGGACCTTGACTTATGGCTACACCTTC
CASSLGTLTYGYTF
>TRBV27|TRBJ2-7|-|few
TGTGCCAGCAGTCCCCGACCTCGGGCCGAGCAGTACTTC
CASSPRPRAEQYF
>TRBV4-3|TRBJ1-5|TRBD1|few
TGCGCCAGCAGCCAAGACGGGACAGCTAATCAGCCCCAGCATTTT
CASSQDGTANQPQHF
>TRBV5-1|TRBJ2-7|-|few
TGCGCCAGCAGTTACCATTACGAGCAGTACTTC
CASSYHYEQYF
>TRBV29-1|TRBJ2-3|TRBD1|few
TGCAGCGCCCAGTACAGGGGCGCCACAGATACGCAGTATTTT
CSAQYRGATDTQYF
>TRBV5-4|TRBJ2-7|-|-
TGTGCCAGCAGCTTGTATCGTCGGGACACCCGCAGTCCCTCAATCTACGAGCAGTACTTC
CASSLYRRDTRSPSIYEQYF
>TRBV29-1|TRBJ2-3|-|-
TGCAGCGTTGTCTTTTTCGGGACACACTCTAGCACAGATACGCAGTATTTT
CSVVFFGTHSSTDTQYF
>TRBV7-2|TRBJ2-5|-|-
TGTGCCAGCAGCTTCGGGGCCGGAGAGACCCAGTACTTC
CASSFGAGETQYF
>TRBV9|TRBJ2-5|TRBD2|few
TGTGCCAGCACCCACGGGGTAGGACTAGCGGGAGGTTCGGATCGGCAAGAGACCCAGTACTTC
CASTHGVGLAGGSDRQETQYF
>TRBV29-1|TRBJ2-2|-|few
TGCAGCGTAGGACAGAGGACGTGGTCCGGGGAGCTGTTTTTT
CSVGQRTWSGELFF
>TRBV7-8|TRBJ2-1|-|-
TGTGCCAGCAGCCCTCGGCCCCCTCCCTCCTACAATGAGCAGTTCTTC
CASSPRPPPSYNEQFF
>TRBV7-9|TRBJ1-1|-|few
TGTGCCAGCAGCTTAGAAGGGGACACTGAAGCTTTCTTT
CASSLEGDTEAFF
>TRBV6-5|TRBJ2-5|-|-
TGTGCCACCAAGGGAGTCGGAGAGACCCAGTACTTC
CATKGVGETQYF
>TRBV29-1|TRBJ1-6|-|-
TGCAGCGTTGGAGGCCCAGGGTGGCCTAATTCACCCCTCCACTTT
CSVGGPGWPNSPLHF
>TRBV6-5|TRBJ2-7|-|-
TGTGCCAGCAGTACCCGGACAGCTGAGCAGTACTTC
CASSTRTAEQYF
>TRBV4-3|TRBJ2-2|-|-
TGCGCCAGCAGCCCAGGGGACCCCCCGGCTGGGGAGCTGTTTTTT
CASSPGDPPAGELFF
>TRBV5-1|TRBJ2-2|TRBD2|few
TGCGCCAGCAGAGTGGCGGGAGCGAACACCGGGGAGCTGTTTTTT
CASRVAGANTGELFF
>TRBV4-3|TRBJ2-7|TRBD1|-
TGCGCCAGCAGCCTCCGGACAGGGGGTCCCTACGAGCAGTACTTC
CASSLRTGGPYEQYF
>TRBV10-3|TRBJ1-2|-|few
TGTGCCCCCCCCGGGACACCGCATAACTATGGCTACACCTTC
CAPPGTPHNYGYTF
>TRBV29-1|TRBJ2-1|TRBD1|few
TGCAGCGTTAGGACAGGGGGTCGTGAGCAGTTCTTC
CSVRTGGREQFF
>TRBV2|TRBJ1-1|-|few
TGTGCCAGCAGTGTTTCCCCAAGGGGGATGAACACTGAAGCTTTCTTT
CASSVSPRGMNTEAFF
>TRBV4-1|TRBJ2-2|TRBD2|-
TGCGCCAGCGGAGAGAGCGGGGGGAAGAACACCGGGGAGCTGTTTTTT
CASGESGGKNTGELFF
>TRBV7-9|TRBJ2-2|-|few
TGTGCCAGCAGCTTAGTTCCCGGGGAGCTGTTTTTT
CASSLVPGELFF
>TRBV18|TRBJ2-3|-|-
TGTGCCAGCTCACCGCAGAAAGGGGGAAGCACAGATACGCAGTATTTT
CASSPQKGGSTDTQYF
>TRBV19|TRBJ1-3|TRBD1|few
TGTGCCAGTAGACCAGGGACAGCTTCTGGAAACACCATATATTTT
CASRPGTASGNTIYF
>TRBV5-4|TRBJ1-4|-|-
TGTGCCAGCAGAGGGTGGGGTGGGGGTGAAAAACTGTTTTTT
CASRGWGGGEKLFF
>TRBV5-4|TRBJ1-1|-|few
TGTGCCAGCAGCAATGGTGGGGGCGACGGTGGAGCTTTCTTT
CASSNGGGDGGAFF
>TRBV28|TRBJ2-7|TRBD1|few
TGTGCCAGCAGAGGACAGGGAGTCTACGAGCAGTACTTC
CASRGQGVYEQYF
>TRBV9|TRBJ1-2|-|-
TGTGCCAGCAGCGTAGCTCGGGGCCCCTATGGCTACACCTTC
CASSVARGPYGYTF
>TRBV6-5|TRBJ1-3|-|-
TGTGCCAGCAGTTACTCGTTCGGGGGCGGTGGAAACACCATATATTTT
CASSYSFGGGGNTIYF
>TRBV15|TRBJ2-1|-|-
TGTGCCACCAGCACCCGGGCGGGTGAGCAGTTCTTC
CATSTRAGEQFF
>TRBV5-1|TRBJ1-4|-|few
TGCGCCAGCAGCCTCGAGGGAGGGTTTAGTGAAAAACTGTTTTTT
CASSLEGGFSEKLFF
>TRBV6-5|TRBJ2-3|-|few
TGTGCCAGCAGTTACATGGGCAGGGCCAGCACAGATACGCAGTATTTT
CASSYMGRASTDTQYF
>TRBV18|TRBJ1-5|TRBD1|few
TGTGCCAGCTCACCAACCGGACAGGGAGGCAGCAATCAGCCCCAGCATTTT
CASSPTGQGGSNQPQHF
>TRBV28|TRBJ2-7|TRBD2|-
TGTGCCAGCAGCCTCGGGGCCGCGGGGGGCTACGAGCAGTACTTC
CASSLGAAGGYEQYF
>TRBV7-2|TRBJ1-3|TRBD1|few
TGTGCCAGCAGCCCTAGGGGGCCGTCCGGAAACACCATATATTTT
CASSPRGPSGNTIYF
>TRBV5-1|TRBJ2-7|-|-
TGCGCCAGCAGCTTGGAGAGGTCTAACTCCTACGAGCAGTACTTC
CASSLERSNSYEQYF
>TRBV27|TRBJ2-3|TRBD1|few
TGTGCCAGCAGCAAGGGACAGACCATGCAAGATACGCAGTATTTT
CASSKGQTMQDTQYF
>TRBV5-1|TRBJ1-2|-|-
TGCGCCAGCAGCCGGGGACCGACAGGCTATGGCTACACCTTC
CASSRGPTGYGYTF
>TRBV4-3|TRBJ1-2|-|-
TGCGCCAGCAGCCAAGAGTTAGGAGTCTATGGCTACACCTTC
CASSQELGVYGYTF
>TRBV28|TRBJ1-5|-|-
TGTGCCAGCAGTTTAATTTTTCAGCCCCAGCATTTT
CASSLIFQPQHF
>TRBV4-3|TRBJ1-3|-|few
TGCGCCAGCAGCCAAGAGGGGGCCAGCTCTGGAAACACCATATATTTT
CASSQEGASSGNTIYF
>TRBV2|TRBJ2-5|-|few
TGTGCCAGCAGTGAAACCCCAGCCGGGTCCCCCCAAGGGACCCAGTACTTC
CASSETPAGSPQGTQYF
>TRBV19|TRBJ1-6|TRBD1|-
TGTGCCAGTAGCCCACGACCGGGACAGGGGGCGAGGAATTCACCCCTCCACTTT
CASSPRPGQGARNSPLHF
>TRBV6-5|TRBJ2-1|-|few
TGTGCCAGCAGTTCCCAGGGGAACAATGAGCAGTTCTTC
CASSSQGNNEQFF
>TRBV18|TRBJ2-1|TRBD1|-
TGTGCCAGCTCACCAAGAGGACCGGGACAGGGCGGGAATGAGCAGTTCTTC
CASSPRGPGQGGNEQFF
>TRBV29-1|TRBJ2-7|TRBD2|-
TGCAGCGTGTTCCTAGCGGGGGTCTCCTACGAGCAGTACTTC
CSVFLAGVSYEQYF
>TRBV4-3|TRBJ2-3|-|-
TGCGCCAGCAGCCAAGGGGTTTCTAGTGGGGCGAATAGCACAGATACGCAGTATTTT
CASSQGVSSGANSTDTQYF
>TRBV5-1|TRBJ2-1|-|few
TGCGCCAGCAGCCAGGGACCCTATGAGCAGTTCTTC
CASSQGPYEQFF
>TRBV19|TRBJ1-3|-|few
TGTGCCAGTAGTCGAACCGACTTTGGAAACACCATATATTTT
CASSRTDFGNTIYF
>TRBV28|TRBJ1-3|-|-
TGTGCCAGCAGTCGAGGACGGCACTCTGGAAACACCATATATTTT
CASSRGRHSGNTIYF
>TRBV11-1|TRBJ2-3|TRBD2|few
TGTGCCAGCAGCCGGACTAGCGGGGGGGCCGTCGCTACGCAGTATTTT
CASSRTSGGAVATQYF
>TRBV27|TRBJ2-3|TRBD2|-
TGTGCCAGCAGTTTCGGCGGGAGGGCCTGGACAGATACGCAGTATTTT
CASSFGGRAWTDTQYF
>TRBV27|TRBJ1-1|TRBD1|few
TGTGCCAGCAGTTTGAGGGGGCCCAGGGTAAACACTGAAGCTTTCTTT
CASSLRGPRVNTEAFF
>TRBV9|TRBJ2-5|-|-
TGTGCCAGCACGAGGGGAGGGGGGTCCCAAGAGACCCAGTACTTC
CASTRGGGSQETQYF
>TRBV28|TRBJ2-7|-|-
TGTGCCAGCAGTTTATTCCTCGCAGGGGCCATCTACGAGCAGTACTTC
CASSLFLAGAIYEQYF
>TRBV4-2|TRBJ2-5|TRBD1|-
TGTGCCAGCAGCCAAGATGGGACAGAAGTAGAGACCCAGTACTTC
CASSQDGTEVETQYF